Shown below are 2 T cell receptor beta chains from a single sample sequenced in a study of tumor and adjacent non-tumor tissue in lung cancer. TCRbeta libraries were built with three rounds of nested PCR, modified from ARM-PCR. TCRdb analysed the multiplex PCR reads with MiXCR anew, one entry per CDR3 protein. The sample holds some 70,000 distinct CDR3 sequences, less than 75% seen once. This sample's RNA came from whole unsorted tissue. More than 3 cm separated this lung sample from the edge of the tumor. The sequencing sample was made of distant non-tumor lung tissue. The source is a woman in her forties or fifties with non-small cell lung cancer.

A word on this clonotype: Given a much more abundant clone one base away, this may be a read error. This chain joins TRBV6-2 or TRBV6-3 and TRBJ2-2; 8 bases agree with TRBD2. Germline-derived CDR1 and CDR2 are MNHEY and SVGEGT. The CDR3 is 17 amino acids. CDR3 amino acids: CVSSSRLASFTGEELFF. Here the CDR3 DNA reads TGTGTCAGCAGTTCAAGACTAGCGTCGTTCACAGGAGAGGAGCTGTTTTTT.

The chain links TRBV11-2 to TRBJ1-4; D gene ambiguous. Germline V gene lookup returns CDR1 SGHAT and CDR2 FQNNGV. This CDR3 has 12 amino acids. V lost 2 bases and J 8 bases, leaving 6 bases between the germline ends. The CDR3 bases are TGTGCCAGCAGCTTACGGGCAGAAAAACTGTTTTTT. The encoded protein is CASSLRAEKLFF.